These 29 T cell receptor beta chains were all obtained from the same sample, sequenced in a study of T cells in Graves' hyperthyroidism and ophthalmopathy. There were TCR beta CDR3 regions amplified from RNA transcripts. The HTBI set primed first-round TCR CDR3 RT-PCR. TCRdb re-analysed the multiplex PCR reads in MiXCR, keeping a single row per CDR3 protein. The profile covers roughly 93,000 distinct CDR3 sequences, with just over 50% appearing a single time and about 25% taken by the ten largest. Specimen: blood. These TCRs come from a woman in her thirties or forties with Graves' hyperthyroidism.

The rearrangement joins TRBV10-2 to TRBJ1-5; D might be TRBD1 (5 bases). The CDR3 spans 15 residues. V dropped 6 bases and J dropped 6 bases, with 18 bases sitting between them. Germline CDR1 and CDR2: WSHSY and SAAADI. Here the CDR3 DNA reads TGCGCCAGCAGCCTTCAGCGGGGGGACGGTCAGCCCCAGCATTTT. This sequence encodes CASSLQRGDGQPQHF.

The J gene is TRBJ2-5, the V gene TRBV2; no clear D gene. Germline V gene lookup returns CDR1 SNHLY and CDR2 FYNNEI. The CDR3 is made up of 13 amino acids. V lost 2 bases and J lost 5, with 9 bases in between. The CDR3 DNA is TGTGCCAGCAGTGAAATGGGATGGGAGACCCAGTACTTC. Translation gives CASSEMGWETQYF.

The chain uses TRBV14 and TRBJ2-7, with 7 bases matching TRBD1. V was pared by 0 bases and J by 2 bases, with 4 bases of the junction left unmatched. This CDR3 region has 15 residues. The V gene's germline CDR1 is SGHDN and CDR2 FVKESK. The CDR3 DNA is TGTGCCAGCAGCCAAGAACAGACAGGGACCTACGAGCAGTACTTC. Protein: CASSQEQTGTYEQYF.

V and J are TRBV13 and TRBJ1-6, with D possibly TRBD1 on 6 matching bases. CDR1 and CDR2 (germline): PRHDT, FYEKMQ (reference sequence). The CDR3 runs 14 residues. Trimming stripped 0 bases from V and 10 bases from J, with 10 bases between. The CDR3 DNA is TGTGCCAGCAGCTTAGGGGGGGCGGACTCACCCCTCCACTTT. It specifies CASSLGGADSPLHF.

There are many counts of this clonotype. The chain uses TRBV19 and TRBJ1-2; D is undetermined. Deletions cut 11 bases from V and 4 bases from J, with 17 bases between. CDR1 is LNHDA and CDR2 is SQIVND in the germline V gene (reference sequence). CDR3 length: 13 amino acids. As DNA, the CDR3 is TGTGCCGTCGGAGGAGAGAAAACCTATGGCTACACCTTC. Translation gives CAVGGEKTYGYTF.

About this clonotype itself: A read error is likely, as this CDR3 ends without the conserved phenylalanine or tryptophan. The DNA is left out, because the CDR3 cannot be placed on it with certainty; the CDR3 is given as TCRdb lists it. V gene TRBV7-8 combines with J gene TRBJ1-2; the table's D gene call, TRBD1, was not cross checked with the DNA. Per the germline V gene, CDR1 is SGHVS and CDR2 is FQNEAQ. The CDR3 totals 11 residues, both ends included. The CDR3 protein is CASSLGAAPTY.

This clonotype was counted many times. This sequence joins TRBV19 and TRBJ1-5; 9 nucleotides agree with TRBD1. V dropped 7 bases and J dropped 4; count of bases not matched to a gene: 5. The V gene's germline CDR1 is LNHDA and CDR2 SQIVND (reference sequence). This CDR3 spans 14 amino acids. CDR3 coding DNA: TGTGCCAGTAAACTGGGACAGGGTAATCAGCCCCAGCATTTT. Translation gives CASKLGQGNQPQHF.

CDR3 sequence (DNA): TGTGCCAGCAGCTTACTAGCGGGCTCCTCCTACGAGCAGTACTTC. Residues: CASSLLAGSSYEQYF. This sequence joins TRBV7-9 and TRBJ2-7, with 8 bases lining up with TRBD2. Trimming removed 2 bases from V and 0 bases from J; junction bases left unmatched: 3. The CDR3 spans 15 residues. Germline-derived CDR1 and CDR2 are SEHNR and FQNEAQ (reference sequence).

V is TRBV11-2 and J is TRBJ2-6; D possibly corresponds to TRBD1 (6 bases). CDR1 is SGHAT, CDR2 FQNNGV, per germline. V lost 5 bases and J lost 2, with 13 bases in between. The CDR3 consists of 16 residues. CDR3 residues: CASSPGTSTGANVLTF. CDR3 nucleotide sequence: TGTGCCAGCAGCCCAGGGACATCGACTGGGGCCAACGTCCTGACTTTC.

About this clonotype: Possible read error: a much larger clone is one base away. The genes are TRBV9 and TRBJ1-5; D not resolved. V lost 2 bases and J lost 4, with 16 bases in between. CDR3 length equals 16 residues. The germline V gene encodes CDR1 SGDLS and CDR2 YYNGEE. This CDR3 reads CASSVNNAVLNQPQHF. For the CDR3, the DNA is TGTGCCAGCAGCGTGAATAACGCCGTCCTAAATCAGCCCCAGCATTTT.

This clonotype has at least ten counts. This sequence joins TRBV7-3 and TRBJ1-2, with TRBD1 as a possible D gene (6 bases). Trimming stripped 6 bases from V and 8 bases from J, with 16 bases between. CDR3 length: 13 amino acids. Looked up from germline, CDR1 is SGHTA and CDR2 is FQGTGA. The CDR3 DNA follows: TGTGCCAGCAGTAATGACAGGTCTGGGGGCTACACCTTC. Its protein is CASSNDRSGGYTF.

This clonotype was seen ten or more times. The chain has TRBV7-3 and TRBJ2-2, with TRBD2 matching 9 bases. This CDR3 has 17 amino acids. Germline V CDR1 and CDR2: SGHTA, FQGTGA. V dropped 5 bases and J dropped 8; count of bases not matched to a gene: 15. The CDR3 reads CASSDSLSSGTRGELFF. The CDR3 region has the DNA TGTGCCAGCAGCGATTCCCTTTCTAGCGGGACGAGGGGGGAGCTGTTTTTT.

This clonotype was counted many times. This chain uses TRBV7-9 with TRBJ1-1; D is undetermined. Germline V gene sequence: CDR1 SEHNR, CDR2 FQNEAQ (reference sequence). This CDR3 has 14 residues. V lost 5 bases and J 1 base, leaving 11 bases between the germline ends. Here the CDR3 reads CASSHGLTNTEAFF. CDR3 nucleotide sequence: TGTGCCAGCAGCCACGGACTGACGAACACTGAAGCTTTCTTT.

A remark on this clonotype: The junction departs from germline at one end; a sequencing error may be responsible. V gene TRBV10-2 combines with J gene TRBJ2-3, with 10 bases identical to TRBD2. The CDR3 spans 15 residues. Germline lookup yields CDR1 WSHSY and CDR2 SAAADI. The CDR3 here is CASQRGGRLTDTQYF. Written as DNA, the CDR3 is TGTGCCAGCCAGCGGGGGGGCCGGTTGACAGATACGCAGTATTTT.

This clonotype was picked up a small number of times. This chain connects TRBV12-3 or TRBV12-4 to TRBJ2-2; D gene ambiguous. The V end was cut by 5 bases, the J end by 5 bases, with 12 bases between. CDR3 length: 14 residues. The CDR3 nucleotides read TGTGCCAGCAGTATAGTTCTGGGAACCGGGGAGCTGTTTTTT. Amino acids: CASSIVLGTGELFF.

The CDR3 DNA sequence: TGTGCCACCAGCAGCTTCACCGGGACAGGGTTGTACGAGCAGTACTTC. This gives the protein CATSSFTGTGLYEQYF. The gene calls are TRBV15 and TRBJ2-7; 9 bases agree with TRBD1. This CDR3 spans 16 amino acids. The V and J ends lost 3 bases and 4 bases, in that order; junction bases with no gene match: 10. Germline assignment: CDR1 LNHNV and CDR2 YYDKDF (reference sequence).

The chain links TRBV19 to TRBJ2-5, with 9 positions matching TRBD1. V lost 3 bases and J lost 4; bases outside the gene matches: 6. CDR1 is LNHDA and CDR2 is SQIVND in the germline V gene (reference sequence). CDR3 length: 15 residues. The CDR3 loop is CASSISPGQGETQYF. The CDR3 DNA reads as TGTGCCAGTAGTATCTCTCCGGGACAGGGAGAGACCCAGTACTTC.

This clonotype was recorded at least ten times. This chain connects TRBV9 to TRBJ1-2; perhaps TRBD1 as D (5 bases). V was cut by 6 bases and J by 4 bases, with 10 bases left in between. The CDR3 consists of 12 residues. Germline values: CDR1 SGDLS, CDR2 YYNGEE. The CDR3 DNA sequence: TGTGCCAGCACCAGGGACGGCTATGGCTACACCTTC. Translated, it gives CASTRDGYGYTF.

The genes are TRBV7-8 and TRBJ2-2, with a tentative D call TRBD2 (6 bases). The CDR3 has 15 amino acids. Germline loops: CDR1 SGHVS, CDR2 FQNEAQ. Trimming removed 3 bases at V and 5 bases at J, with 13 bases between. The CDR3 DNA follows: TGTGCCAGCAGCTTCCCGGCGGGACTGACCGGGGAGCTGTTTTTT. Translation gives CASSFPAGLTGELFF. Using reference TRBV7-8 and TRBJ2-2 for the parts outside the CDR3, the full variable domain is GAGVSQSPRYKVAKRGQDVALRCDPISGHVSLFWYQQALGQGPEFLTYFQNEAQLDKSGLPSDRFFAERPEGSVSTLKIQRTQQEDSAVYLCASSFPAGLTGELFFGEGSRLTVL.

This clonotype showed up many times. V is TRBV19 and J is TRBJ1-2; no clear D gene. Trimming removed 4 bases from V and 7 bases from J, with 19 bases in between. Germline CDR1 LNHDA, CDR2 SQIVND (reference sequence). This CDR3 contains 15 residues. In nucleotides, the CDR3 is TGTGCCAGTAGTACCACCGGGCAATCGTGGGGTGGCTACACCTTC. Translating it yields CASSTTGQSWGGYTF. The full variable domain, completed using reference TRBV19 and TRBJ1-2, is DGGITQSPKYLFRKEGQNVTLSCEQNLNHDAMYWYRQDPGQGLRLIYYSQIVNDFQKGDIAEGYSVSREKKESFPLTVTSAQKNPTAFYLCASSTTGQSWGGYTFGSGTRLTVV.

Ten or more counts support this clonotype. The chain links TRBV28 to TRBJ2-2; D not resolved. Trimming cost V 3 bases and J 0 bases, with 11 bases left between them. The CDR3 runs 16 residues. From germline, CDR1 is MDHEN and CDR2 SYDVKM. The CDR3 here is CASSLWRISNTGELFF. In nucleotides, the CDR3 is TGTGCCAGCAGTTTGTGGCGGATATCGAACACCGGGGAGCTGTTTTTT.

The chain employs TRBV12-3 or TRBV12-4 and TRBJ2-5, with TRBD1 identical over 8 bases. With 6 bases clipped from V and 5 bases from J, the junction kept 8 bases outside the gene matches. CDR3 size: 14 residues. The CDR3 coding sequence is TGTGCCAGCAGCTTCGATAGGGACAGGGAGACCCAGTACTTC. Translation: CASSFDRDRETQYF.

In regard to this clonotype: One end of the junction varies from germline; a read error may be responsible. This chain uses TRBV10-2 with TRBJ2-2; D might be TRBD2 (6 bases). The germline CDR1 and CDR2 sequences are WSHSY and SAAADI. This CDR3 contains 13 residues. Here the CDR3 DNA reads TGCGCCAGCAGTGTCCTCAGTGGAGGGGAGCTGCTTTTT. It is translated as CASSVLSGGELLF.

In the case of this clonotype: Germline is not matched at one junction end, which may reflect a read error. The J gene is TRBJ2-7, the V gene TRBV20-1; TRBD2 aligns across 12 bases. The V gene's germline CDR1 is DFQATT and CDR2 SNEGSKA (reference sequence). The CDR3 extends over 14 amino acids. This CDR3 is CSARDLSSGREQYF. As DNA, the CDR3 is TGCAGTGCTAGAGATCTGTCTAGCGGGAGGGAGCAGTATTTC.

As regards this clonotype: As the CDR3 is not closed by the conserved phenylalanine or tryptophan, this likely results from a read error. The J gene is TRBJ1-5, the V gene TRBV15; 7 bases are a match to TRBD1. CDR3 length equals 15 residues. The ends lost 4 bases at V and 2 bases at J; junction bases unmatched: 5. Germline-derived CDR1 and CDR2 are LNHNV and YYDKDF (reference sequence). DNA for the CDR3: TGTGCCACCAGCACGGCAGACAGGGGCAATCAGCCCCAGCATTCT. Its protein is CATSTADRGNQPQHS.

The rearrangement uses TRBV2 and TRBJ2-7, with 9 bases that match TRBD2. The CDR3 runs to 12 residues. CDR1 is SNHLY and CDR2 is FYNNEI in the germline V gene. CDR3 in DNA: TGTGCTTTAGCGGGAGATCCGCACGAGCAGTACTTC. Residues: CALAGDPHEQYF.

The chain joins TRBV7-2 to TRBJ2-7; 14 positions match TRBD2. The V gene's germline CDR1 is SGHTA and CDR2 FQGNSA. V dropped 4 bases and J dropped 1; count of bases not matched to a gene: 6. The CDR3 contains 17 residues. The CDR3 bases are TGTGCCAGCAGCTCACGACTAGCGGGAGGGCCATCCTACGAGCAGTACTTC. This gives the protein CASSSRLAGGPSYEQYF. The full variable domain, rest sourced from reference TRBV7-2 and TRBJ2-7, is GAGVSQSPSNKVTEKGKDVELRCDPISGHTALYWYRQSLGQGLEFLIYFQGNSAPDKSGLPSDRFSAERTGGSVSTLTIQRTQQEDSAVYLCASSSRLAGGPSYEQYFGPGTRLTVT.

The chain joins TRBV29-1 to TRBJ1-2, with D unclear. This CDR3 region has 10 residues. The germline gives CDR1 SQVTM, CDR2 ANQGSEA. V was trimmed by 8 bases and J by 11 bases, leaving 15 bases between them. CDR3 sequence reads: CSFRTTWYTF. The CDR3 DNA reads TGCAGCTTCCGGACTACATGGTACACCTTC.

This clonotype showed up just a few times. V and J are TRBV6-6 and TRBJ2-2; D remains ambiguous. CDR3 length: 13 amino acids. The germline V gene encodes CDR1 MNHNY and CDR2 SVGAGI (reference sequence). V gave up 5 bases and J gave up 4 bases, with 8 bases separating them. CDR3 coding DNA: TGTGCCAGCAGTCCCTATAGCACCGGGGAGCTGTTTTTT. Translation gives CASSPYSTGELFF.